These 19 T cell receptor beta chains originate from one sample sequenced in a study of regulatory T cells in long-lasting Graves disease. Library construction for TCR beta used iRepertoire HTBI primers and Arm-PCR of CDR3 regions. TCRdb re-called the multiplex PCR reads through MiXCR, storing one row per CDR3 protein. The sample shows roughly 470,000 distinct CDR3 sequences, roughly 20% of them seen only once. Indicated time point: persistent/refractory GD, antithyroid drugs over 5 years with positive TRAb. Following extraction of RNA from PBMCs, that RNA was used to make the TCR library. The specimen comprised peripheral blood mononuclear cells (PBMCs), sampled when the disease was refractory, from a patient treated with antithyroid drugs. These receptors came from a female donor with Graves disease.

The chain recombines TRBV6-1 with TRBJ1-2; D unclear. Germline V gene data show CDR1 as MNHNS and CDR2 as SASEGT. Between the trimmed V and J ends, which lost 6 bases and 0 bases, there was a span of 8 bases. This CDR3 comprises 13 residues. The CDR3 is CASRLTANYGYTF. DNA of the CDR3: TGTGCCAGCAGACTCACAGCTAACTATGGCTACACCTTC.

This clonotype was observed many times. The chain has TRBV28 and TRBJ2-7; D uncertain. CDR1 MDHEN and CDR2 SYDVKM come from the germline V gene. The CDR3 contains 14 residues. Trimming left V 8 bases short and J 5 bases short, with 19 bases between. This chain's CDR3 is CASGESGSVHEQYF. CDR3 bases: TGTGCCAGCGGAGAATCCGGGTCTGTTCACGAGCAGTACTTC.

CDR3: CASTQGGANTEAFF. The CDR3 DNA reads TGTGCCAGCACCCAGGGTGGTGCGAACACTGAAGCTTTCTTT. The V gene is TRBV5-5, the J gene TRBJ1-1; D possibly corresponds to TRBD1 (5 bases). Trimming took off 6 bases at V and 1 base at J, with 13 bases between the two ends. Germline loops: CDR1 SGHKS, CDR2 YYEKEE (reference sequence). CDR3 length: 14 residues.

This clonotype was seen repeatedly, ten times or more. The chain combines TRBV28 with TRBJ1-2, with D hard to call. CDR3 length: 16 residues. From germline, CDR1 is MDHEN and CDR2 SYDVKM. The V gene lost 5 bases and the J gene lost 0 bases, with 16 bases spanning the gap. CDR3 in DNA: TGTGCCAGCAGTCTACTCGATCGATGGGCTAACTATGGCTACACCTTC. It codes for CASSLLDRWANYGYTF.

In its sample, this clonotype was seen many times. The J gene is TRBJ2-2, the V gene TRBV6-1; D remains ambiguous. V was trimmed by 5 bases and J by 1 base, leaving 11 bases between them. Germline CDR1 and CDR2: MNHNS and SASEGT. CDR3 length: 15 residues. The DNA for the CDR3 is TGTGCCAGCAGTCTATCTGGACGGAACACCGGGGAGCTGTTTTTT. Its protein product is CASSLSGRNTGELFF.

The V call is TRBV7-9, the J call TRBJ1-1; tentative D call: TRBD1 (6 bases). Germline V lookup: CDR1 SEHNR, CDR2 FQNEAQ (reference sequence). The CDR3 consists of 12 residues. V was shortened by 10 bases and J by 6 bases, with 15 bases between the two germline ends. The CDR3 nucleotides are TGTGCCACCACAGGGATGACTTCTGAAGCTTTCTTT. It encodes CATTGMTSEAFF.

This rearrangement joins TRBV3-1 to TRBJ1-3; D is perhaps TRBD1 (6 bases). Germline CDR1 is LGHDT and CDR2 is YNNKEL (reference sequence). V lost 4 bases to trimming and J lost 0 bases, with 10 bases between them. This CDR3 has 15 residues. The CDR3 region is CASSRDRSSGNTIYF. DNA of the CDR3: TGTGCCAGCAGCCGAGACAGGTCCTCTGGAAACACCATATATTTT. The whole variable domain, filled in from reference TRBV3-1 and TRBJ1-3, reads DTAVSQTPKYLVTQMGNDKSIKCEQNLGHDTMYWYKQDSKKFLKIMFSYNNKELIINETVPNRFSPKSPDKAHLNLHINSLELGDSAVYFCASSRDRSSGNTIYFGEGSWLTVV.

Many counts were recorded for this clonotype. V and J are TRBV5-1 and TRBJ2-7, with 8 nucleotides matching TRBD1. J was trimmed by 5 bases and V by 1 base; bases with no gene match: 8. The CDR3 is 15 residues long. CDR1 and CDR2 (germline): SGHRS, YFSETQ. The CDR3 coding sequence is TGCGCCAGCAGCTTGAATCAGGGGGCAAGGGACGAGCAGTACTTC. It codes for CASSLNQGARDEQYF.

This clonotype was seen only a few times. The V call is TRBV29-1, the J call TRBJ1-1; D unresolved. Germline V gives CDR1 SQVTM, CDR2 ANQGSEA. Trimming took 7 bases from V and 0 from J, leaving 12 bases between them. The CDR3 is 13 residues long. The CDR3 spells CSAAAGMNTEAFF. CDR3 DNA sequence: TGCAGCGCAGCGGCGGGAATGAACACTGAAGCTTTCTTT. Complete variable domain (other parts from reference TRBV29-1 and TRBJ1-1): SAVISQKPSRDICQRGTSLTIQCQVDSQVTMMFWYRQQPGQSLTLIATANQGSEATYESGFVIDKFPISRPNLTFSTLTVSNMSPEDSSIYLCSAAAGMNTEAFFGQGTRLTVV.

J is TRBJ1-4 and V is TRBV5-6; D is unresolved. Germline CDR1 and CDR2: SGHDT and YYEEEE. The CDR3 totals 12 residues. V lost 2 bases and J lost 6, with 5 bases in between. This chain's CDR3 is CASSLFDEKLFF. The CDR3 nucleotides are TGTGCCAGCAGCTTATTCGATGAAAAACTGTTTTTT.

This rearrangement joins TRBV7-9 to TRBJ1-1; no clear D gene. Germline CDR1 is SEHNR and CDR2 is FQNEAQ (reference sequence). This CDR3 comprises 16 residues. V dropped 3 bases and J dropped 0 bases, with 14 bases sitting between them. The CDR3 DNA follows: TGTGCCAGCAGCTTTCAGCCGGCAGCTATGAACACTGAAGCTTTCTTT. This translates into CASSFQPAAMNTEAFF.

The sample holds many counts of this clonotype. The rearrangement links TRBV7-3 to TRBJ2-1; 11 bases align to TRBD2. This CDR3 region has 15 residues. Germline CDR1 SGHTA, CDR2 FQGTGA. The junction had 6 bases not matched to a gene; V was cut back by 5 bases and J by 6 bases. Written as DNA, the CDR3 is TGTGCCAGCAGCCCAACTAGCGGGAGTTTCAATGAGCAGTTCTTC. Amino acids: CASSPTSGSFNEQFF. Together with reference TRBV7-3 and TRBJ2-1, the CDR3 gives the full variable domain: GAGVSQTPSNKVTEKGKYVELRCDPISGHTALYWYRQSLGQGPEFLIYFQGTGAADDSGLPNDRFFAVRPEGSVSTLKIQRTERGDSAVYLCASSPTSGSFNEQFFGPGTRLTVL.

This clonotype has a handful of counts. J is TRBJ1-6 and V is TRBV5-5, with TRBD1 as a possible D gene (6 bases). This CDR3 comprises 16 residues. V was cut by 4 bases and J by 3 bases, with 14 bases left in between. Germline CDR1 is SGHKS and CDR2 is YYEKEE (reference sequence). Here the CDR3 reads CASSPPGQSYNSPLHF. The DNA of the CDR3 is TGTGCCAGCAGCCCCCCCGGACAGAGCTATAATTCACCCCTCCACTTT.

V gene TRBV5-1 combines with J gene TRBJ2-5; no firm D call. Germline assignment: CDR1 SGHRS and CDR2 YFSETQ. The V and J ends lost 3 bases and 5 bases respectively, with 11 bases between them. The CDR3 runs to 13 residues. CDR3 residues: CASSSPHLETQYF. In nucleotides, the CDR3 is TGCGCCAGCAGCTCCCCCCACCTGGAGACCCAGTACTTC. The variable domain in full, completed from reference TRBV5-1 and TRBJ2-5, reads KAGVTQTPRYLIKTRGQQVTLSCSPISGHRSVSWYQQTPGQGLQFLFEYFSETQRNKGNFPGRFSGRQFSNSRSEMNVSTLELGDSALYLCASSSPHLETQYFGPGTRLLVL.

This clonotype has a count of ten or more. The chain is built from TRBV12-5 and TRBJ1-5; D possibly corresponds to TRBD1 (6 bases). CDR3 length: 16 residues. Germline values: CDR1 LGHNT, CDR2 FRNRAP. The germline V and J ends were trimmed by 3 bases and 0 bases, with 12 bases remaining between them. The CDR3 loop is CASGFPETGSNQPQHF. Written as DNA, the CDR3 is TGTGCTAGTGGTTTTCCTGAGACAGGTAGCAATCAGCCCCAGCATTTT.

This clonotype was seen repeatedly, ten times or more. The chain is built from TRBV28 and TRBJ1-2; 9 positions match TRBD1. Germline V gene data show CDR1 as MDHEN and CDR2 as SYDVKM. V lost 6 bases and J lost 1; bases outside the gene matches: 6. CDR3 size: 15 residues. In DNA, the CDR3 is TGTGCCAGCAGACTTCTGGGACAGGGTAACTATGGCTACACCTTC. Amino acids: CASRLLGQGNYGYTF.

This clonotype has a count of ten or more. The chain has TRBV7-8 and TRBJ1-2; 9 nucleotides agree with TRBD1. From germline, CDR1 is SGHVS and CDR2 FQNEAQ. V gave up 4 bases and J gave up 8 bases; unmatched junction bases: 11. This CDR3 comprises 15 residues. In DNA, the CDR3 is TGTGCCAGCAGCTCCCACGCGACAGGGGGAGAGGGCTACACCTTC. This translates into CASSSHATGGEGYTF. Together with reference TRBV7-8 and TRBJ1-2, the CDR3 gives the full variable domain: GAGVSQSPRYKVAKRGQDVALRCDPISGHVSLFWYQQALGQGPEFLTYFQNEAQLDKSGLPSDRFFAERPEGSVSTLKIQRTQQEDSAVYLCASSSHATGGEGYTFGSGTRLTVV.

Ten or more counts support this clonotype. The chain combines TRBV7-2 with TRBJ1-2, with TRBD1 as a possible D gene (6 bases). CDR3 length: 16 residues. Trimming stripped 5 bases from V and 3 bases from J, with 19 bases between. The germline CDR1 and CDR2 sequences are SGHTA and FQGNSA. CDR3 nucleotide sequence: TGTGCCAGCAGCGGCCCCGGGGGGCCCTTTTACTATGGCTACACCTTC. This gives the protein CASSGPGGPFYYGYTF.

The J gene is TRBJ1-1, the V gene TRBV29-1, with 7 positions matching TRBD1. Germline V CDR1 and CDR2: SQVTM, ANQGSEA. Losses at the gene ends were 7 bases for V and 6 bases for J; bases not matched to a gene: 11. The CDR3 spans 13 residues. CDR3 sequence (DNA): TGCAGCGCTAACACAGGGGAAGAGGCTGAAGCTTTCTTT. Protein product: CSANTGEEAEAFF.